Included here is one T cell receptor beta chain sequence, with context. Source study methods: Cell counts per sample came from amplifying reference gene primers. Assay used: immunoSEQ multiplex PCR; TCRdb lists only in-frame clones, some missing. The D gene and trimming were derived from the DNA, and the V and J assignments and clone size from that table. The sample consists of hundreds of thousands of clones, roughly nine tenths of them appearing once. V was clipped by 3 bases and J by 0 bases, with 15 bases between them. The CDR3 covers 17 residues. CDR1 and CDR2 from the germline V gene are SGHAT and FQNNGV. This sample stems from a study of blood T cell repertoires in COVID-19. The overall study: Each recovered donor of Cohort 3 presented with two negative PCRs, clearance, or symptom resolution. PBMCs, B-cell-depleted T cells, or T cells provided the cDNA or gDNA that made up the material.

The chain couples TRBV11-2 to TRBJ2-1; D is possibly TRBD1 (5 bases). This TCR derives from a woman between 50 and 59 years old in a cohort exposed to, infected with or recovered from COVID-19 (not recorded which). Sample: PBMCs or T cells enriched from blood (not recorded which). The CDR3, as DNA: TGTGCCAGCAGCTTGAGGAACAGGATAGGCTCCTACAATGAGCAGTTCTTC. It encodes CASSLRNRIGSYNEQFF.